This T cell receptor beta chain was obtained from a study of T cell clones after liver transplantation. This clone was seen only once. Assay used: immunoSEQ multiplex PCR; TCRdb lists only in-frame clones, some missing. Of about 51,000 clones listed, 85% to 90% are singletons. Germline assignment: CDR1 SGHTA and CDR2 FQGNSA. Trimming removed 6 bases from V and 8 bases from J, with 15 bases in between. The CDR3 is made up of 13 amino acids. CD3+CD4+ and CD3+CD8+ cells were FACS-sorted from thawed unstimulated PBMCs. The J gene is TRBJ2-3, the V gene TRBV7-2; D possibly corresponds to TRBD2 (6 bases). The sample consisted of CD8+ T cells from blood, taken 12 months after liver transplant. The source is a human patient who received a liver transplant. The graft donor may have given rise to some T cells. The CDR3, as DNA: TGTGCCAGCAGTTTCCCAGAGGGAGGTACGCAGTATTTT. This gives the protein CASSFPEGGTQYF.